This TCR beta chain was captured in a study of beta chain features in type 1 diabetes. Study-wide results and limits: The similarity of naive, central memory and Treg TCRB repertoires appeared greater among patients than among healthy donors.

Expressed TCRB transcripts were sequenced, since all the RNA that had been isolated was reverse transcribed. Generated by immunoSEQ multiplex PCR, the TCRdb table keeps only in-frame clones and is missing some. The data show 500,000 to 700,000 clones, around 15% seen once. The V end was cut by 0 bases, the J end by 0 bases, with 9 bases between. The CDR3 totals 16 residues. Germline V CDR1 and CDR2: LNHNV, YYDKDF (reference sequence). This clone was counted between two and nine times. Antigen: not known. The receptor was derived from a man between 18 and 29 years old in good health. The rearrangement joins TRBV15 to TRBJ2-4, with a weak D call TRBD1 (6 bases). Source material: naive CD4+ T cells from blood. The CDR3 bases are TGTGCCACCAGCAGAGACGGACAGAAAGCCAAAAACATTCAGTACTTC. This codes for CATSRDGQKAKNIQYF.